This is a list of T cell receptor beta chains from one sample in a study of blood T cell repertoires in COVID-19. Assay used: immunoSEQ multiplex PCR; TCRdb lists only in-frame clones, some missing. The sample comprises about 62,000 clones, around 74% of which are singletons, and approximately 6.8% rests with the top ten. The sample consisted of peripheral blood. These receptors all stem from a woman in her forties or fifties with active or convalescent COVID-19. Both conserved end residues are part of each CDR3. D genes are given only for firm matches. Not all rows give a size; the values are once, few, many and, for expanded clones, a class.

clone size	V gene	CDR3 length	D gene	J gene	CDR3 protein	CDR3 DNA
-	TRBV18	12	-	TRBJ2-5	CASSRRGETQYF	TGTGCCAGCTCACGTAGGGGGGAGACCCAGTACTTC
-	TRBV19	14	-	TRBJ2-7	CASSIGQGTYEQYF	TGTGCCAGTAGTATAGGTCAGGGGACCTACGAGCAGTACTTC
-	TRBV18	15	TRBD1	TRBJ1-2	CASSPYGQGGDGYTF	TGTGCCAGCTCACCATACGGTCAGGGGGGCGATGGCTACACCTTC
-	TRBV5-1	15	-	TRBJ1-5	CASSLDSYSNQPQHF	TGCGCCAGCAGCTTGGACAGTTATAGCAATCAGCCCCAGCATTTT
-	TRBV29-1	16	TRBD1	TRBJ1-1	CSAEGGTGGWNTEAFF	TGCAGCGCGGAAGGCGGGACAGGGGGCTGGAACACTGAAGCTTTCTTT
once	TRBV15	15	TRBD1	TRBJ1-1	CATSRGQGGNTEAFF	TGTGCCACCAGCAGAGGACAGGGGGGGAACACTGAAGCTTTCTTT
-	TRBV5-5	13	TRBD1	TRBJ1-1	CASSFTGGVEAFF	TGTGCCAGCAGCTTCACAGGGGGCGTTGAAGCTTTCTTT
-	TRBV20-1	11	-	TRBJ2-5	CSAGQQETQYF	TGCAGTGCTGGGCAGCAAGAGACCCAGTACTTC
-	TRBV27	13	-	TRBJ2-5	CASRRTEEETQYF	TGTGCCAGCCGCCGGACAGAGGAAGAGACCCAGTACTTC
-	TRBV27	15	TRBD2	TRBJ2-1	CASSLGLAGGNEQFF	TGTGCCAGCAGTTTAGGCCTAGCGGGTGGCAATGAGCAGTTCTTC
-	TRBV10-3	14	TRBD1	TRBJ2-3	CAISSGQGGDTQYF	TGTGCCATCAGCTCGGGACAGGGTGGAGATACGCAGTATTTT
-	TRBV18	15	-	TRBJ2-3	CASSPPDSSTDTQYF	TGTGCCAGCTCACCCCCGGACAGTAGCACAGATACGCAGTATTTT
-	TRBV18	16	TRBD1	TRBJ2-1	CASSTAPRTGRPEQFF	TGTGCCAGCTCAACCGCCCCCCGGACAGGGAGGCCTGAGCAGTTCTTC
-	TRBV19	12	-	TRBJ2-1	CASSQGWNEQFF	TGTGCCAGTTCCCAGGGGTGGAATGAGCAGTTCTTC
-	TRBV19	15	-	TRBJ2-3	CASSIIAASTDTQYF	TGTGCCAGTAGTATTATAGCGGCTAGCACAGATACGCAGTATTTT
few	TRBV19	12	-	TRBJ2-4	CASSIGGHSQYF	TGTGCCAGTAGTATAGGAGGTCATTCTCAGTACTTC
few	TRBV19	16	-	TRBJ2-1	CASSKNAPLAAGEQFF	TGTGCCAGTAGTAAAAACGCCCCCCTAGCCGCGGGTGAGCAGTTCTTC
-	TRBV2	12	-	TRBJ2-1	CASSSSRWEQFF	TGTGCCAGCAGTTCAAGCCGATGGGAGCAGTTCTTC
-	TRBV10-2	14	TRBD1	TRBJ1-1	CASRPGTANTEAFF	TGCGCCTCCCGACCTGGGACAGCGAACACTGAAGCTTTCTTT
-	TRBV30	14	TRBD1	TRBJ1-1	CAWSSGQLNTEAFF	TGTGCCTGGAGCTCGGGACAGCTGAACACTGAAGCTTTCTTT
-	TRBV11-2	13	-	TRBJ1-2	CASSPLGRRNYTF	TGTGCCAGCAGCCCCCTTGGGAGACGGAACTACACCTTC
once	TRBV29-1	14	-	TRBJ1-1	CSVARRQRNTEAFF	TGCAGCGTCGCCCGACGACAGAGGAACACTGAAGCTTTCTTT
-	TRBV2	14	TRBD1	TRBJ2-7	CASSRQGRLYEQYF	TGTGCCAGCAGCCGACAGGGCCGGCTCTACGAGCAGTACTTC
-	TRBV7-2	14	TRBD1	TRBJ1-5	CASSSRTGNQPQHF	TGTGCCAGCAGCTCCAGGACAGGGAATCAGCCCCAGCATTTT
-	TRBV11-3	13	-	TRBJ1-1	CASSAHEATEAFF	TGTGCCAGCAGCGCCCACGAGGCCACTGAAGCTTTCTTT
-	TRBV4-1	17	TRBD1	TRBJ1-1	CASSQGGGTGGDTEAFF	TGCGCCAGCAGCCAAGGAGGGGGGACAGGGGGAGACACTGAAGCTTTCTTT
once	TRBV11-2	18	TRBD2	TRBJ2-7	CASSPISRGRGDSYEQYF	TGTGCCAGCAGCCCCATTAGCCGTGGGAGGGGCGACTCCTACGAGCAGTACTTC
-	TRBV9	14	TRBD1	TRBJ2-7	CASTPGQGSYEQYF	TGTGCCAGCACTCCGGGACAGGGGAGCTACGAGCAGTACTTC
-	TRBV6-2/TRBV6-3	16	TRBD2	TRBJ2-7	CASSSGTSGIVYEQYF	TGTGCCAGCAGTTCCGGGACTAGCGGGATAGTCTACGAGCAGTACTTC
-	TRBV29-1	12	-	TRBJ1-1	CSVGWANTEAFF	TGCAGCGTTGGATGGGCGAACACTGAAGCTTTCTTT
-	TRBV29-1	13	-	TRBJ1-2	CSVEERHSYGYTF	TGCAGCGTTGAAGAACGACACTCCTATGGCTACACCTTC
-	TRBV30	13	-	TRBJ1-2	CAWIRGGGDGYTF	TGTGCCTGGATACGGGGGGGCGGCGATGGCTACACCTTC
-	TRBV6-5	15	-	TRBJ1-5	CASSYSLGLNQPQHF	TGTGCCAGCAGTTACTCGCTAGGACTCAATCAGCCCCAGCATTTT
-	TRBV24-1	13	TRBD1	TRBJ2-4	CATSEAGTGPQYF	TGTGCCACCAGTGAGGCCGGGACAGGGCCCCAGTACTTC
-	TRBV29-1	12	-	TRBJ2-7	CSVYTGLGEQYF	TGCAGCGTTTATACAGGTCTCGGCGAGCAGTACTTC
-	TRBV7-3	15	-	TRBJ1-6	CASSQGAGKGSPLHF	TGTGCCAGCAGCCAAGGTGCAGGGAAGGGTTCACCCCTCCACTTT
-	TRBV11-2	15	TRBD2	TRBJ2-7	CASSLQSGAIYEQYF	TGTGCCAGCAGCCTCCAAAGCGGGGCTATTTACGAGCAGTACTTC
-	TRBV4-3	16	TRBD1	TRBJ1-2	CASSHLGQGASYGYTF	TGCGCCAGCAGCCACCTAGGACAGGGGGCATCCTATGGCTACACCTTC
-	TRBV5-5	14	TRBD2	TRBJ2-3	CASLRTSVTDTQYF	TGTGCCAGCCTCCGGACTAGCGTCACAGATACGCAGTATTTT
-	TRBV5-1	16	TRBD1	TRBJ1-2	CASSEGQGYLGYGYTF	TGCGCCAGCAGCGAGGGACAGGGATACCTGGGCTATGGCTACACCTTC